This is a list of T cell receptor beta chains from one sample in a study of blood T cell repertoires in COVID-19. This table comes from immunoSEQ multiplex PCR, and its TCRdb copy is limited to in-frame clones, with some not included. Of over 70,000 clones listed, about 86% are singletons. The sequencing input was peripheral blood. These receptors all stem from a human donor in a cohort sampled during active COVID-19. Each CDR3 is given with its conserved first and last residue. A D gene is named only where the DNA matches it firmly. Rows may omit the clone size; those that give it use once, few, many or a size class.

D gene,clone size,J gene,V gene,CDR3 protein,CDR3 DNA
-,once,TRBJ2-7,TRBV6-5,CASRADYEQYF,TGTGCCAGCAGGGCCGACTACGAGCAGTACTTC
TRBD2,-,TRBJ2-7,TRBV5-1,CALSPGWGTSEYEQYF,TGCGCCCTTTCTCCGGGGTGGGGGACTAGCGAGTACGAGCAGTACTTC
-,-,TRBJ2-1,TRBV5-4,CASSFDRASYNEQFF,TGTGCCAGCAGCTTCGACAGAGCGTCCTACAATGAGCAGTTCTTC
-,-,TRBJ1-1,TRBV3-1/TRBV3-2,CASSQGQARLAFF,TGTGCCAGCAGCCAAGGACAGGCTCGGTTGGCTTTCTTT
-,-,TRBJ2-1,TRBV6-6,CASSPQGTYNEQFF,TGTGCCAGCAGTCCACAGGGTACCTACAATGAGCAGTTCTTC
TRBD2,-,TRBJ2-2,TRBV3-1/TRBV3-2,CASSQATGGPLTGELFF,TGTGCCAGCAGCCAAGCCACGGGAGGGCCGCTCACCGGGGAGCTGTTTTTT
TRBD2,few,TRBJ2-3,TRBV11-3,CASSTSGRGDTQYF,TGTGCCAGCAGCACCAGCGGGAGGGGGGATACGCAGTATTTT
-,-,TRBJ2-6,TRBV9,CASSGGTGTFGANVLTF,TGTGCCAGCAGCGGCGGGACGGGAACTTTTGGGGCCAACGTCCTGACTTTC
-,-,TRBJ1-5,TRBV3-1/TRBV3-2,CASSPGNSNQPQHF,TGTGCCAGCAGCCCGGGAAATAGCAATCAGCCCCAGCATTTT
TRBD1,-,TRBJ2-2,TRBV10-3,CAISGPGQGNTGELFF,TGTGCCATCAGTGGGCCGGGACAGGGGAACACCGGGGAGCTGTTTTTT
TRBD2,-,TRBJ2-5,TRBV11-1,CATASGRGVETQYF,TGTGCCACCGCTAGCGGGAGGGGAGTGGAGACCCAGTACTTC
-,-,TRBJ2-5,TRBV5-1,CASSLSQIQETQYF,TGCGCCAGCAGCTTGTCTCAGATACAAGAGACCCAGTACTTC
TRBD2,-,TRBJ2-1,TRBV15,CATSREGQRGGLLSYNEQFF,TGTGCCACCAGCAGAGAGGGGCAGCGGGGGGGCCTTTTGTCCTACAATGAGCAGTTCTTC
-,-,TRBJ2-2,TRBV7-2,CASSLEYGKTGELFF,TGTGCCAGCAGCTTAGAGTACGGTAAAACCGGGGAGCTGTTTTTT
TRBD2,-,TRBJ2-1,TRBV11-3,CASSPGEGKLYNEQFF,TGTGCCAGCAGCCCCGGGGAGGGGAAATTATACAATGAGCAGTTCTTC
-,-,TRBJ1-1,TRBV7-9,CASSLQGNTEAFF,TGTGCCAGCAGCCTACAGGGGAACACTGAAGCTTTCTTT
-,-,TRBJ2-7,TRBV12-3/TRBV12-4,CASSPRDYEQYF,TGTGCCAGCAGTCCCCGGGACTACGAGCAGTACTTC
TRBD1,few,TRBJ1-6,TRBV4-2,CASSPTGALALHF,TGTGCCAGCAGCCCGACAGGGGCCCTCGCCCTCCACTTT
TRBD2,-,TRBJ2-3,TRBV5-1,CASSLGLAGRHLTDTQYF,TGCGCCAGCAGCTTGGGACTAGCGGGGCGACACCTCACAGATACGCAGTATTTT
-,-,TRBJ2-7,TRBV9,CASSPQGSLEQYF,TGTGCCAGCAGCCCCCAGGGCTCCCTCGAGCAGTACTTC
TRBD2,-,TRBJ2-1,TRBV7-8,CASSLGQRGSSYNEQFF,TGTGCCAGCAGCTTAGGGCAGCGGGGGAGCTCCTACAATGAGCAGTTCTTC
-,-,TRBJ1-6,TRBV7-2,CASSLARDNSPLHF,TGTGCCAGCAGCTTAGCCAGGGATAATTCACCCCTCCACTTT
TRBD1,-,TRBJ2-2,TRBV7-6,CASSPRGQGVTGELFF,TGTGCCAGCAGCCCCCGCGGACAGGGAGTCACCGGGGAGCTGTTTTTT
-,-,TRBJ2-5,TRBV11-3,CASSRTAYQETQYF,TGTGCCAGCAGCCGGACAGCGTACCAAGAGACCCAGTACTTC
TRBD2,-,TRBJ2-5,TRBV4-2,CASSQVSGGGVSETQYF,TGTGCCAGCAGCCAAGTTTCTGGCGGGGGGGTTTCAGAGACCCAGTACTTC
TRBD2,once,TRBJ2-3,TRBV7-6,CASSLEGRGGGDTQYF,TGTGCCAGCAGCTTAGAGGGCCGGGGGGGAGGAGATACGCAGTATTTT
TRBD1,-,TRBJ1-1,TRBV5-4,CASSSRTGKLAFF,TGTGCCAGCAGCTCTCGGACAGGGAAGTTAGCTTTCTTT
TRBD2,-,TRBJ2-7,TRBV24-1,CATSEGGRTGEQYF,TGTGCCACCAGTGAGGGCGGGAGGACGGGCGAGCAGTACTTC
-,-,TRBJ2-7,TRBV11-2,CASSRRVRSYEQYF,TGTGCCAGCAGCCGCCGGGTCAGATCCTACGAGCAGTACTTC
TRBD1,-,TRBJ2-2,TRBV4-2,CASSQARGQGKVGGELFF,TGTGCCAGCAGCCAAGCTAGGGGACAGGGAAAGGTCGGCGGGGAGCTGTTTTTT
-,-,TRBJ1-3,TRBV30,CAWTYGGDTIYF,TGTGCCTGGACTTACGGGGGAGACACCATATATTTT
TRBD2,-,TRBJ2-2,TRBV11-1,CASSFSGRGTGELFF,TGTGCCAGCAGCTTTAGCGGGAGAGGAACCGGGGAGCTGTTTTTT
TRBD1,-,TRBJ2-3,TRBV9,CASSDRQGKDTQYF,TGTGCCAGCAGCGACAGACAGGGTAAAGATACGCAGTATTTT
-,-,TRBJ2-7,TRBV7-9,CASSFRGSRPEQYF,TGTGCCAGCAGCTTCAGGGGCTCTCGGCCCGAGCAGTACTTC
-,few,TRBJ2-2,TRBV21-1,CASSKGTNTGELFF,TGTGCCAGCAGCAAAGGGACTAACACCGGGGAGCTGTTTTTT
-,-,TRBJ1-1,TRBV2,CASSDETGDEAFF,TGTGCCAGCAGTGATGAAACGGGGGATGAAGCTTTCTTT
-,-,TRBJ2-7,TRBV18,CASSPAGGSYEQYF,TGTGCCAGCTCACCTGCGGGCGGGTCCTACGAGCAGTACTTC
-,-,TRBJ1-2,TRBV5-1,CASRQESNYGYTF,TGCGCCAGTAGACAGGAATCGAACTATGGCTACACCTTC
TRBD2,-,TRBJ2-7,TRBV6-5,CASRRTAGGAYEQYF,TGTGCCAGCAGACGAACTGCGGGGGGAGCCTACGAGCAGTACTTC
-,once,TRBJ2-5,TRBV5-1,CASSPRTAQETQYF,TGCGCCAGCAGCCCTCGGACAGCCCAAGAGACCCAGTACTTC
-,-,TRBJ2-7,TRBV4-2,CASSRLVGEQYF,TGTGCCAGCAGCCGACTAGTAGGGGAGCAGTACTTC
-,-,TRBJ2-4,TRBV5-8,CASSRVAKNIQYF,TGTGCCAGCAGTCGGGTAGCCAAAAACATTCAGTACTTC
TRBD1,-,TRBJ1-6,TRBV9,CASSVGLATGSSPLHF,TGTGCCAGCAGCGTAGGGTTGGCGACAGGGAGTTCACCCCTCCACTTT
TRBD2,-,TRBJ2-1,TRBV28,CASSKLPPGLVFNEQFF,TGTGCCAGCAGTAAACTACCTCCGGGACTAGTCTTTAATGAGCAGTTCTTC
TRBD1,-,TRBJ2-2,TRBV7-8,CASSSLQGPGELFF,TGTGCCAGCAGCTCCCTACAGGGGCCCGGGGAGCTGTTTTTT
TRBD2,-,TRBJ2-1,TRBV28,CASNQPPGLAQILAYNEQFF,TGTGCCAGCAACCAACCTCCGGGACTAGCCCAAATCTTAGCCTACAATGAGCAGTTCTTC
-,-,TRBJ1-1,TRBV7-9,CASSLALAGMNTEAFF,TGTGCCAGCAGCTTAGCGCTCGCAGGGATGAACACTGAAGCTTTCTTT
-,-,TRBJ2-2,TRBV5-4,CASSLVGRRNTGELFF,TGTGCCAGCAGCTTGGTGGGGAGAAGGAACACCGGGGAGCTGTTTTTT
-,-,TRBJ2-7,TRBV6-2/TRBV6-3,CASSYFNSGWYEQYF,TGTGCCAGCAGTTACTTCAACAGTGGTTGGTACGAGCAGTACTTC
-,-,TRBJ2-3,TRBV5-1,CASSLLVGGTDTQYF,TGCGCCAGCAGCTTGCTGGTAGGGGGCACAGATACGCAGTATTTT
TRBD2,-,TRBJ2-1,TRBV19,CASSFLAGGLYNEQFF,TGTGCCAGTAGTTTCCTAGCGGGGGGCCTCTACAATGAGCAGTTCTTC
-,few,TRBJ1-1,TRBV4-2,CASSQEMANTEAFF,TGTGCCAGCAGCCAAGAGATGGCCAACACTGAAGCTTTCTTT
-,-,TRBJ1-3,TRBV4-3,CASSQVGIQSLSGNTIYF,TGCGCCAGCAGCCAAGTCGGGATTCAAAGCCTCTCTGGAAACACCATATATTTT
TRBD1,-,TRBJ1-6,TRBV5-4,CASSPPTGINSPLHF,TGTGCCAGCAGCCCCCCGACAGGGATTAATTCACCCCTCCACTTT
-,-,TRBJ1-5,TRBV4-2,CASSQAVSNQPQHF,TGTGCCAGCAGCCAAGCGGTCAGCAATCAGCCCCAGCATTTT
-,-,TRBJ1-5,TRBV7-2,CASSFSRDQPQHF,TGTGCCAGCAGCTTCTCCAGGGATCAGCCCCAGCATTTT
TRBD1,many,TRBJ2-7,TRBV9,CASGDRGIYEQYF,TGTGCCAGCGGGGACAGGGGCATCTACGAGCAGTACTTC